The 25 T cell receptor beta chains presented below share a single source sample, sequenced in a study of shared clonotypes between healthy human individuals. Profiled with immunoSEQ multiplex PCR; TCRdb holds only in-frame clones, not every one. The table has fewer than 1.4 million clones, about 80% seen once. Sequenced: memory CD4+ T cells from PBMCs. Indicated subset: CD45RA-negative fraction. The receptors come from a man younger than 30 in good health. Some clones in this sample may be carry-over from other donors' samples.

V is TRBV30 and J is TRBJ2-7; possible D gene TRBD2, 6 bases. V was pared by 2 bases and J by 6 bases, with 8 bases between. This CDR3 region has 11 residues. Looked up from germline, CDR1 is GTSNPN and CDR2 is SVGIG (reference sequence). CDR3 in DNA: TGTGCCTGGAGTAACGGGGGCGAGCAGTACTTC. This translates into CAWSNGGEQYF.

The chain has TRBV5-8 and TRBJ2-7; D gene unclear. V was trimmed by 4 bases and J by 7 bases, leaving 12 bases between them. The germline gives CDR1 SGHTS, CDR2 YDEGEE. The CDR3 consists of 12 residues. In DNA form, the CDR3 reads TGTGCCAGCAGCCCTTCCCGGCGGGAGCAGTACTTC. Translation: CASSPSRREQYF. The full variable domain, in which reference TRBV5-8 and TRBJ2-7 provide the parts outside the CDR3, is EAGVTQSPTHLIKTRGQQATLRCSPISGHTSVYWYQQALGLGLQFLLWYDEGEERNRGNFPPRFSGRQFPNYSSELNVNALELEDSALYLCASSPSRREQYFGPGTRLTVT.

The J gene is TRBJ2-7, the V gene TRBV5-1, with D perhaps TRBD1 (5 bases). This CDR3 is built from 15 residues. V shed 0 bases and J shed 0 bases, with 10 bases lying between them. Germline loops: CDR1 SGHRS, CDR2 YFSETQ. Here the CDR3 DNA reads TGCGCCAGCAGCTTGGGGGGCAGGAGCTCCTACGAGCAGTACTTC. This translates into CASSLGGRSSYEQYF.

The chain couples TRBV4-1 to TRBJ2-2, with 10 nucleotides matching TRBD2. Germline V lookup: CDR1 MGHRA, CDR2 YSYEKL. This CDR3 contains 17 residues. Trimming at V came to 3 bases and at J to 2 bases, leaving 6 bases not matched to a gene. This CDR3 is CASSHQGLAANTGELFF. As DNA, the CDR3 is TGCGCCAGCAGCCACCAAGGACTAGCGGCTAACACCGGGGAGCTGTTTTTT.

This clone was picked up one time. This chain joins TRBV7-9 and TRBJ2-3; 8 nucleotides agree with TRBD2. The CDR3 totals 17 residues. Trimming at V came to 5 bases and at J to 3 bases, leaving 13 bases not matched to a gene. CDR1 and CDR2 from the germline V gene are SEHNR and FQNEAQ (reference sequence). For the CDR3, the DNA is TGTGCCAGCAGCCGAACTAGCGGCGGGGGAGGTACAGATACGCAGTATTTT. It translates to CASSRTSGGGGTDTQYF.

This chain connects TRBV2 to TRBJ2-1, with D possibly TRBD2 on 6 matching bases. V was clipped by 6 bases and J by 0 bases, with 15 bases between them. Germline V lookup: CDR1 SNHLY, CDR2 FYNNEI. The CDR3 totals 16 residues. As DNA, the CDR3 is TGTGCCAGCAGGGTAGCTGGAGGGCGCTCCTACAATGAGCAGTTCTTC. Amino acid sequence: CASRVAGGRSYNEQFF.

The chain is built from TRBV11-2 and TRBJ2-1; TRBD1 aligns across 8 bases. With V trimmed by 3 bases and J by 8 bases, 9 bases remained unmatched. Germline V gene sequence: CDR1 SGHAT, CDR2 FQNNGV. CDR3 length equals 15 residues. CDR3 sequence reads: CASSFVDRGVDEQFF. The DNA for the CDR3 is TGTGCCAGCAGCTTTGTCGACAGGGGAGTCGATGAGCAGTTCTTC.

This sequence joins TRBV29-1 and TRBJ2-1; 7 positions match TRBD1. This CDR3 is built from 14 residues. V lost 2 bases to trimming and J lost 4 bases; unmatched junction nucleotides: 5. Germline V gene sequence: CDR1 SQVTM, CDR2 ANQGSEA. The CDR3 is CSVEFPGQYNEQFF. The CDR3 DNA reads TGCAGCGTTGAATTTCCGGGACAGTACAATGAGCAGTTCTTC.

A word on this clone: A much larger clone differs from this one at a single base, so this may be a read error. The J gene is TRBJ2-7, the V gene TRBV5-1; tentatively, D is TRBD2 (5 bases). The CDR3 consists of 14 residues. Germline CDR1 is SGHRS and CDR2 is YFSETQ. CDR3 bases: TGCGCCAGCAACTTGGTAGAGGGTAACTACGTGCAGTACTTC. Translation gives CASNLVEGNYVQYF.

The rearrangement links TRBV12-5 to TRBJ1-2, with D unresolved. Trimming took 2 bases from V and 2 from J, leaving 3 bases between them. The CDR3 runs to 12 residues. Germline CDR1 is LGHNT and CDR2 is FRNRAP. In DNA, the CDR3 is TGTGCTAGTGGTTTGCAGAACTATGGCTACACCTTC. It codes for CASGLQNYGYTF.

The genes are TRBV10-1 and TRBJ1-4, with 10 bases lining up with TRBD1. From germline, CDR1 is WNHNN and CDR2 SYGVQD (reference sequence). The CDR3 runs 15 residues. Unmatched junction bases numbered 4, after V lost 2 bases and J lost 7 bases. The CDR3 DNA sequence: TGCGCCAGCAGTGAGGGGACAGGGGCAGGTGAAAAACTGTTTTTT. Protein: CASSEGTGAGEKLFF.

The genes are TRBV5-1 and TRBJ2-3; D tentatively reads TRBD1 or TRBD2 (5 bases each). Germline V CDR1 and CDR2: SGHRS, YFSETQ. CDR3 length: 14 amino acids. V was pared by 5 bases and J by 3 bases, with 13 bases between. Here the CDR3 reads CASRTGTTTDTQYF. The DNA of the CDR3 is TGCGCCAGCAGGACCGGGACCACAACAGATACGCAGTATTTT.

The chain has TRBV7-8 and TRBJ2-7, with 7 positions matching TRBD1. Germline V gene sequence: CDR1 SGHVS, CDR2 FQNEAQ. Losses at the gene ends were 1 base for V and 2 bases for J; bases not matched to a gene: 8. The CDR3 length is 16 residues. CDR3 in amino acids: CASSLGAGGKTYEQYF. In DNA, the CDR3 is TGTGCCAGCAGCTTAGGGGCAGGGGGTAAGACCTACGAGCAGTACTTC.

The V call is TRBV7-9, the J call TRBJ2-5, with TRBD1 matching over 9 bases. J was trimmed by 3 bases and V by 5 bases; bases with no gene match: 10. Germline CDR1 is SEHNR and CDR2 is FQNEAQ (reference sequence). CDR3 length: 16 amino acids. CDR3 protein: CASSPDRGNVKETQYF. CDR3 nucleotide sequence: TGTGCCAGCAGCCCAGACAGGGGGAACGTAAAAGAGACCCAGTACTTC.

The chain combines TRBV6-1 with TRBJ1-2; 10 nucleotides align to TRBD1. The CDR3 is 16 residues long. In germline, CDR1 is MNHNS, CDR2 SASEGT. After removal of 3 bases from V and 3 bases from J, the junction contained 7 bases not matched to a gene. The CDR3 DNA reads as TGTGCCAGCAGTGACCAAGACAGGGGGCGATACTATGGCTACACCTTC. Amino acid sequence: CASSDQDRGRYYGYTF.

In its sample, this clone was seen a few times. The chain couples TRBV19 to TRBJ1-2, with D perhaps matching TRBD1 (5 bases). The V gene's germline CDR1 is LNHDA and CDR2 SQIVND (reference sequence). V lost 7 bases to trimming and J lost 6 bases, with 18 bases between them. CDR3 length: 14 amino acids. The CDR3 reads CASIKGPAEDGYTF. The CDR3, as DNA: TGTGCCAGTATAAAGGGACCGGCTGAAGATGGCTACACCTTC. Full variable domain (remainder filled in from reference TRBV19 and TRBJ1-2): DGGITQSPKYLFRKEGQNVTLSCEQNLNHDAMYWYRQDPGQGLRLIYYSQIVNDFQKGDIAEGYSVSREKKESFPLTVTSAQKNPTAFYLCASIKGPAEDGYTFGSGTRLTVV.

This clone is a singleton in its sample. The gene calls are TRBV28 and TRBJ1-5, with D perhaps matching TRBD1 (6 bases). The CDR3 is 16 residues long. From germline, CDR1 is MDHEN and CDR2 SYDVKM. V lost 6 bases to trimming and J lost 4 bases, with 19 bases between them. This chain's CDR3 is CASRSGGQSINQPQHF. CDR3 DNA: TGTGCCAGCAGGTCCGGCGGACAGTCGATAAATCAGCCCCAGCATTTT.

The gene calls are TRBV29-1 and TRBJ2-1, with 14 bases fitting TRBD2. Germline-derived CDR1 and CDR2 are SQVTM and ANQGSEA. This CDR3 is 15 amino acids long. The V segment lost 6 bases and the J segment 6 bases; nucleotides outside the gene matches: 7. The CDR3 loop reads CSVRTGTSGSNEQFF. CDR3 bases: TGCAGCGTCCGGACCGGGACTAGCGGGAGCAATGAGCAGTTCTTC.

J is TRBJ2-3 and V is TRBV7-9; D remains ambiguous. This CDR3 spans 14 amino acids. V was clipped by 2 bases and J by 1 base, with 7 bases between them. From germline, CDR1 is SEHNR and CDR2 FQNEAQ (reference sequence). The CDR3 DNA sequence: TGTGCCAGCAGCTTATTCACCGGCACAGATACGCAGTATTTT. Protein: CASSLFTGTDTQYF.

This clone was found many times. The chain employs TRBV5-1 and TRBJ1-1; TRBD1 is a possible D gene (5 bases). The CDR3 consists of 18 residues. V was pared by 2 bases and J by 1 base, with 21 bases between. Looked up from germline, CDR1 is SGHRS and CDR2 is YFSETQ. CDR3 amino acids: CASSLGPGRRIRNTEAFF. For the CDR3, the DNA is TGCGCCAGCAGCTTAGGGCCGGGACGAAGGATCAGGAACACTGAAGCTTTCTTT. The variable domain in full, completed from reference TRBV5-1 and TRBJ1-1, reads KAGVTQTPRYLIKTRGQQVTLSCSPISGHRSVSWYQQTPGQGLQFLFEYFSETQRNKGNFPGRFSGRQFSNSRSEMNVSTLELGDSALYLCASSLGPGRRIRNTEAFFGQGTRLTVV.

The chain is built from TRBV13 and TRBJ2-5; a possible D gene is TRBD1 (6 bases). The germline CDR1 and CDR2 sequences are PRHDT and FYEKMQ (reference sequence). The length of the CDR3 is 14 residues. Trimming pared 3 bases from V and 5 bases from J, leaving 13 bases between. The CDR3, as DNA: TGTGCCAGCAGCTTCGTGAGGACAGAGGAGACCCAGTACTTC. This translates into CASSFVRTEETQYF.

In regard to this clone: The sample carries other DNA sequences with the same CDR3. The V and J genes are TRBV5-1 and TRBJ2-5, with 10 nucleotides matching TRBD1. This CDR3 is 14 amino acids long. Germline-derived CDR1 and CDR2 are SGHRS and YFSETQ. V lost 4 bases, J lost 4 bases, and 4 bases stayed unmatched. For the CDR3, the DNA is TGCGCCAGCAGCCCCGGGACAGGGGTAGAGACCCAGTACTTC. It yields the protein CASSPGTGVETQYF.

The V and J genes are TRBV7-8 and TRBJ2-7; D is possibly TRBD2 (5 bases). V gave up 2 bases and J gave up 4 bases, with 12 bases separating them. The germline V gene encodes CDR1 SGHVS and CDR2 FQNEAQ. The CDR3 extends over 14 amino acids. The chain's CDR3 is CASSLKRVGYEQYF. The CDR3 DNA is TGTGCCAGCAGCTTAAAGAGGGTAGGTTACGAGCAGTACTTC.

This chain links TRBV7-2 with TRBJ2-5, with 9 bases that match TRBD2. The CDR3 contains 16 residues. Losses at the gene ends were 4 bases for V and 5 bases for J; bases not matched to a gene: 11. CDR1 SGHTA and CDR2 FQGNSA come from the germline V gene. The CDR3 bases are TGTGCCAGCAGCTCCCCTGGCGGGAGGGCCCTTGAGACCCAGTACTTC. This gives the protein CASSSPGGRALETQYF.

This chain links TRBV5-1 with TRBJ1-1; TRBD1 matches 10 bases. The CDR3 length is 14 residues. Germline assignment: CDR1 SGHRS and CDR2 YFSETQ. Trimming at V came to 7 bases and at J to 4 bases, leaving 7 bases not matched to a gene. DNA of the CDR3: TGCGCCAGCGGGACCGGGACAGGGGTCACTGAAGCTTTCTTT. This codes for CASGTGTGVTEAFF.